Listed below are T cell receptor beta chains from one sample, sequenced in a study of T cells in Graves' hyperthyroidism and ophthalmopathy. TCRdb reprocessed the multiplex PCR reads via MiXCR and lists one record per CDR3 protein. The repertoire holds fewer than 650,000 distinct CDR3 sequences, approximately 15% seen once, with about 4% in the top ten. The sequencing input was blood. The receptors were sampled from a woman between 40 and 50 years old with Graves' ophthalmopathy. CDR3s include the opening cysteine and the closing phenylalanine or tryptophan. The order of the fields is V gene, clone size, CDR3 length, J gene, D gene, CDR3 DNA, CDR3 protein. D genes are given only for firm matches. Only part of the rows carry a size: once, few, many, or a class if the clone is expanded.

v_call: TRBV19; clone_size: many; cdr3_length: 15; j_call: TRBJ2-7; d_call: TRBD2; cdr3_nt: TGTGCCAGTAGTAATCCGGGACTAGCGAACTACGAGCAGTACTTC; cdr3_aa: CASSNPGLANYEQYF
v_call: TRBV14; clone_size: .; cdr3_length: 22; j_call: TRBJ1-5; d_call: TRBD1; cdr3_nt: TGTGCCAGCAGCCAAGGAACCGACAGGGGATACGGTCATTGGTCCCCCGGTCAGCCCCAGCATTTT; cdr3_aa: CASSQGTDRGYGHWSPGQPQHF
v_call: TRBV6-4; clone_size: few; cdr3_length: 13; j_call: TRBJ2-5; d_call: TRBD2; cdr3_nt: TGTGCCAGCAGATGGCGGGAGAGGGAGACCCAGTACTTC; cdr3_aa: CASRWRERETQYF
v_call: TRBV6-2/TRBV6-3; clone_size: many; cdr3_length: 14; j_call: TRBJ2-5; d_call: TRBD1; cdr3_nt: TGTGCCAGCAGCTACCAAACAGGGGAAGAGACCCAGTACTTC; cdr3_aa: CASSYQTGEETQYF
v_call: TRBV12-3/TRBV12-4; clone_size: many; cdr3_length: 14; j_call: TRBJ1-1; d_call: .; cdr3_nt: TGTGCCAGCAGTTTAGGCGGGGGGGCGGCTGAAGCTTTCTTT; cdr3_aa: CASSLGGGAAEAFF
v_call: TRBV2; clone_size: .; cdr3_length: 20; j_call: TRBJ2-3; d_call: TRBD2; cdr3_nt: TGTGCCAGCAGTGAGTACGCTAGCGGGGCCGACCTCTCTAGCACAGATACGCAGTATTTT; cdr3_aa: CASSEYASGADLSSTDTQYF
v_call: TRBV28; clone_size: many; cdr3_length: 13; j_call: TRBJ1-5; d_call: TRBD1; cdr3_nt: TGTGCCAGCAGTTTTAGGGGGCTACAGCCCCAGCATTTT; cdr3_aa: CASSFRGLQPQHF
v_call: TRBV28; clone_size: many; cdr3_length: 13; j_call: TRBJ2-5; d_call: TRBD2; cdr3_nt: TGTGCCAGCCGCTGGGAGGGCCTAGAGACCCAGTACTTC; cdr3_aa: CASRWEGLETQYF
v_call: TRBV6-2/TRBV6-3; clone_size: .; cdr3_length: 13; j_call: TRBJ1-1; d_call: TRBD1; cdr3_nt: TGTGCCAGCATTGACAGGGGTGGCACTGAAGCTTTCTTT; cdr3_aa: CASIDRGGTEAFF
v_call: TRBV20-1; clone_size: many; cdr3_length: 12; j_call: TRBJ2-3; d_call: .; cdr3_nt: TGCAGTGCTACGGACACCGCAGATACGCAGTATTTT; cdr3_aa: CSATDTADTQYF
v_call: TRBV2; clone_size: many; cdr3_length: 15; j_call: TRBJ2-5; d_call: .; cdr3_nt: TGTGCCAGCAGTGAACAATTGGAGGGGGAAGAGACCCAGTACTTC; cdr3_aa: CASSEQLEGEETQYF
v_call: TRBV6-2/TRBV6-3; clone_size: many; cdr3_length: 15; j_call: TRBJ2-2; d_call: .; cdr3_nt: TGTGCCAGCAGGCCACCGGGCCAAAACACCGGGGAGCTGTTTTTT; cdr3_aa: CASRPPGQNTGELFF
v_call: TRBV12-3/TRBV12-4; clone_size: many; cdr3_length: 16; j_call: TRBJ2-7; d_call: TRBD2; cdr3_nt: TGTGCCAGCCCTTTGGTCCCGACTAGCGGGAAGGACGAGCAGTACTTC; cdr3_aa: CASPLVPTSGKDEQYF
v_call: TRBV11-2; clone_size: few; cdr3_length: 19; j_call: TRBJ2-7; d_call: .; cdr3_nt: TGTGCCAGCAGCTTAGATCATGGGGATGGGGGGCGGTACTCCTACGAGCAGTACTTC; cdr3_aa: CASSLDHGDGGRYSYEQYF
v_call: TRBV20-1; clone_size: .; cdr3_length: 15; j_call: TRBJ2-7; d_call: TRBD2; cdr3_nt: TGCAGTGCTAGGTCACTAGCGGGAGATTCCTACGAGCAGTACTTC; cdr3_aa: CSARSLAGDSYEQYF
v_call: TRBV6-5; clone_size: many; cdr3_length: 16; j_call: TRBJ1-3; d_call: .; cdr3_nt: TGTGCCAGCAGTCGGAATCGGGGCCTCTCTGGAAACACCATATATTTT; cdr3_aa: CASSRNRGLSGNTIYF
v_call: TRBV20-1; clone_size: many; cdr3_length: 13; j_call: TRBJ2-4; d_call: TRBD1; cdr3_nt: TGCAGTGCCGAGGGGACAGGGCCGAACATTCAGTACTTC; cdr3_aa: CSAEGTGPNIQYF
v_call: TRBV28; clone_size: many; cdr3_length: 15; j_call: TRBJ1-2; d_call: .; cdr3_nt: TGTGCCAGCTCCCCGACGGGGGCACTGGACTATGGCTACACCTTC; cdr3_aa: CASSPTGALDYGYTF
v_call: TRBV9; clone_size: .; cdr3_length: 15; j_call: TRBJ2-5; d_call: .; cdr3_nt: TGTGCCAGCAGCGTGAGAGGACAGTCCCCAGAGACCCAGTACTTC; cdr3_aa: CASSVRGQSPETQYF
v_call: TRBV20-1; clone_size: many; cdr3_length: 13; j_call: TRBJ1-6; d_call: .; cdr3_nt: TGCAGTGCTAGTGGGGACTATAATTCACCCCTCCACTTT; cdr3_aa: CSASGDYNSPLHF
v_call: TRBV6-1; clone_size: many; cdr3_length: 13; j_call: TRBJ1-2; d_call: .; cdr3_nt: TGTGCCAGCCGCCCCAGGTCGGACTATGGCTACACCTTC; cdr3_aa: CASRPRSDYGYTF
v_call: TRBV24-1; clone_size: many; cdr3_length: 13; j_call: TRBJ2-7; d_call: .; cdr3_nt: TGTGCCACCAGTGAATCTGACTTCTACGAGCAGTACTTC; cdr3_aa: CATSESDFYEQYF
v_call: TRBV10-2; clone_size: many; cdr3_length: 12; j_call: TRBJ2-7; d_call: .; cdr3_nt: TGCGCCAGCAGGCGGAACTCCTACGAGCAGTACTTC; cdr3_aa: CASRRNSYEQYF
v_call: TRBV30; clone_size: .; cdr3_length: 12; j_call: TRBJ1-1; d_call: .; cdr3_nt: TGTGCCTGGAGTGTACTTAGAGTTGAAGCTTTCTTT; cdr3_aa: CAWSVLRVEAFF